These T cell receptor beta chains were read from a single sample in a study of CD8 T cells in ankylosing spondylitis. TCRdb re-called the 5' RACE reads with MiXCR, one entry per CDR3 protein. The sample holds 250,000 to 350,000 distinct CDR3 sequences, 15% to 25% seen once. The sequencing sample was made of blood, either unsorted or a sorted T cell fraction (not recorded which). The source of these receptors is a male donor with ankylosing spondylitis or in good health (not recorded which). CDR3s include the opening cysteine and the closing phenylalanine or tryptophan. A D gene is named only where the DNA matches it firmly. A clone size is listed for some rows: how often the clone was seen (once, few, many), or a class if it is expanded.

V gene	clone size	J gene	D gene	CDR3 protein	CDR3 DNA
TRBV2	-	TRBJ1-5	-	CASSEVRTPHQPQHF	TGTGCCAGCAGTGAGGTCCGGACACCCCATCAGCCCCAGCATTTT
TRBV9	many	TRBJ2-5	TRBD1	CASSLGQGVGQETQYF	TGTGCCAGCAGCTTAGGACAGGGGGTCGGGCAAGAGACCCAGTACTTC
TRBV12-3/TRBV12-4	once	TRBJ2-1	-	CASSLERLDWNEQFF	TGTGCCAGCAGTTTAGAACGGCTAGATTGGAATGAGCAGTTCTTC
TRBV20-1	-	TRBJ1-1	-	CSAGAMGSNTEAFF	TGCAGTGCTGGGGCGATGGGTTCGAACACTGAAGCTTTCTTT
TRBV10-2	-	TRBJ2-2	-	CASSELGSRTGELFF	TGCGCCAGCAGTGAGTTGGGGAGTCGGACCGGGGAGCTGTTTTTT
TRBV7-9	-	TRBJ2-1	-	CASSLDALVPYNEQFF	TGTGCCAGCAGCTTAGACGCTCTAGTCCCCTACAATGAGCAGTTCTTC
TRBV6-5	-	TRBJ1-3	-	CASSSAMSSGNTIYF	TGTGCCAGCAGTTCAGCCATGAGCTCTGGAAACACCATATATTTT
TRBV18	once	TRBJ1-1	-	CASSPGGFGAFF	TGTGCCAGCTCACCAGGAGGGTTCGGAGCTTTCTTT
TRBV25-1	-	TRBJ2-3	-	CASSDPLTGPTSTDTQYF	TGTGCCAGCAGTGACCCTTTAACGGGTCCCACTAGCACAGATACGCAGTATTTT
TRBV2	-	TRBJ2-5	TRBD2	CASRGLVWETLYF	TGTGCCAGCAGGGGACTAGTCTGGGAGACCCTGTACTTC
TRBV20-1	many	TRBJ2-5	-	CSAPMDGGETQYF	TGCAGTGCCCCTATGGATGGGGGAGAGACCCAGTACTTC
TRBV6-5	few	TRBJ1-3	-	CASKQATTSGNTIYF	TGTGCCAGCAAGCAAGCGACAACCTCTGGAAACACCATATATTTT
TRBV28	-	TRBJ2-1	-	CASRLQDRLVQFF	TGTGCCAGCAGACTACAGGATCGGTTGGTACAGTTCTTC
TRBV29-1	-	TRBJ1-4	-	CSVCPNLGEKLFF	TGCAGCGTTTGCCCGAATTTGGGTGAAAAACTGTTTTTT
TRBV9	-	TRBJ2-6	-	CASSVRPGGIHSGANVLTF	TGTGCCAGCAGCGTACGACCAGGGGGGATTCACTCTGGGGCCAACGTCCTGACTTTC
TRBV10-2	-	TRBJ1-4	-	CASGQAANEKLFF	TGCGCCAGTGGACAAGCAGCTAATGAAAAACTGTTTTTT
TRBV29-1	-	TRBJ1-1	TRBD1	CSVGGQGPNTEAFF	TGCAGCGTTGGTGGACAGGGTCCAAACACTGAAGCTTTCTTT
TRBV20-1	-	TRBJ1-4	-	CSASPKGFREKLFF	TGCAGTGCTAGCCCTAAAGGGTTTCGCGAAAAACTGTTTTTT
TRBV7-3	few	TRBJ1-1	-	CASSPGTPNTEAFF	TGTGCCAGCAGCCCCGGGACACCTAACACTGAAGCTTTCTTT
TRBV5-1	many	TRBJ2-3	TRBD2	CASSSGTTSLTDTQYF	TGCGCCAGCAGCTCCGGGACTACCTCCCTCACAGATACGCAGTATTTT
TRBV29-1	many	TRBJ1-1	-	CSVEGLGLDTEAFF	TGCAGCGTTGAAGGTTTGGGTTTGGACACTGAAGCTTTCTTT
TRBV10-3	-	TRBJ1-1	TRBD1	CAIRLLPGQGDTEAFF	TGTGCCATCAGGTTACTCCCGGGACAGGGAGACACTGAAGCTTTCTTT
TRBV6-1	few	TRBJ2-1	TRBD2	CASSLTGTSGGAFDEQFF	TGTGCCAGCTCGCTCACCGGGACTAGCGGGGGGGCCTTTGATGAGCAGTTCTTC
TRBV29-1	many	TRBJ2-2	-	CSASSGADTGELFF	TGCAGCGCATCTAGTGGGGCCGACACCGGGGAGCTGTTTTTT
TRBV29-1	-	TRBJ1-5	-	CSVEAGSNQPQHF	TGCAGCGTTGAAGCCGGTAGCAATCAGCCCCAGCATTTT
TRBV20-1	-	TRBJ2-3	-	CSARDGGSPTDTQYF	TGCAGTGCTAGAGATGGCGGGTCCCCCACAGATACGCAGTATTTT
TRBV12-3/TRBV12-4	few	TRBJ2-3	-	CASGGLGTDTQYF	TGTGCCAGCGGGGGCCTTGGCACAGATACGCAGTATTTT
TRBV5-1	-	TRBJ1-3	-	CASSKTANSGNTIYF	TGCGCCAGCAGCAAGACAGCCAACTCTGGAAACACCATATATTTT
TRBV7-8	-	TRBJ1-3	-	CASSLALGNTIYF	TGTGCCAGCAGCTTAGCCCTCGGAAACACCATATATTTT
TRBV5-1	few	TRBJ2-3	-	CASSLSTGDTQYF	TGCGCCAGCAGCTTATCGACAGGAGATACGCAGTATTTT
TRBV5-1	few	TRBJ2-6	-	CASTPTGSGANVLTF	TGCGCCAGTACCCCGACCGGGTCTGGGGCCAACGTCCTGACTTTC
TRBV15	-	TRBJ2-3	TRBD2	CATSRVRGGHTQYF	TGTGCCACCAGCAGAGTTCGGGGGGGACATACGCAGTATTTT
TRBV5-1	-	TRBJ1-4	-	CASSSGHTTTNEKLFF	TGCGCCAGCAGCTCTGGACACACCACAACTAATGAAAAACTGTTTTTT
TRBV12-3/TRBV12-4	-	TRBJ1-2	-	CASSFILEGDGYTF	TGTGCCAGCAGTTTCATCCTAGAAGGGGATGGCTACACCTTC
TRBV20-1	-	TRBJ2-6	-	CSARDPPHSGANVLTF	TGCAGTGCTAGAGATCCCCCTCACTCTGGGGCCAACGTCCTGACTTTC
TRBV12-3/TRBV12-4	few	TRBJ2-1	TRBD2	CASLAGGYNEQFF	TGTGCCTCCTTAGCGGGGGGTTACAATGAGCAGTTCTTC
TRBV11-2	-	TRBJ1-1	TRBD1	CASSTGAGTEAFF	TGTGCCAGCAGCACAGGGGCGGGCACTGAAGCTTTCTTT
TRBV5-1	-	TRBJ2-3	-	CASSFEGVPDTQYF	TGCGCCAGCAGCTTTGAAGGGGTTCCAGATACGCAGTATTTT
TRBV5-1	few	TRBJ2-1	TRBD2	CASHGLAETRSYNEQFF	TGCGCCAGCCACGGACTAGCGGAAACCCGCTCCTACAATGAGCAGTTCTTC
TRBV7-3	few	TRBJ2-3	TRBD2	CASSLRLAGGSSTDTQYF	TGTGCCAGCAGCTTAAGACTAGCGGGAGGATCTAGCACAGATACGCAGTATTTT